What follows is one T cell receptor beta chain and its context. The antigen remains undetermined. These data belong to a study of CD8+ T cells in alopecia areata. Study findings and constraints: Across lesional scalp, and particularly alopecia totalis/universalis, clonality surpassed that of normal scalp. The study also sequences resident alphabeta T cells of normal skin in scalp samples.

Using a FACSAria, the CD4+ and CD8+ T cells were sorted from the PBMCs. In each case, RNA was isolated and then reverse transcribed into cDNA as the sequencing template. The assay was immunoSEQ multiplex PCR, and TCRdb's table has in-frame clones only and misses some. The table lists approximately 89,000 clones, approximately 50% of them singletons. The sequence was obtained from a human donor with alopecia areata. Sequencing used NKG2D-high CD8+ T cells sorted from blood.

For the CDR3, the DNA is TGCGCCAGCAGCTTGGCCGGGGCAAGCACTGAAGCTTTCTTT. Translation gives CASSLAGASTEAFF. The gene calls are TRBV5-1 and TRBJ1-1; weak D call: TRBD1 (5 bases). Trimming cost V 0 bases and J 4 bases, with 10 bases left between them. CDR3 size: 14 residues. Germline V lookup: CDR1 SGHRS, CDR2 YFSETQ.